A selection of T cell receptor beta chains follows, all from one sample in a study of somatic mutations in cytotoxic T cells in rheumatoid arthritis. Repertoires were generated with immunoSEQ multiplex PCR, while TCRdb's copy carries only in-frame clones and drops some. The table lists some 10,000 clones, roughly four fifths of them singletons. Sample: CD8+ T cells sorted from blood. These receptor sequences come from a woman aged 50 to 60 in good health. Each CDR3 is given without its conserved first and last residue. Fields, in order: J gene, V gene, CDR3 protein.

J: TRBJ2-7; V: TRBV2; CDR3: ASSDFFYGQY
J: TRBJ2-1; V: TRBV9; CDR3: ASSREGFSSYNEQF
J: TRBJ1-1; V: TRBV18; CDR3: ASSLPLMTEAF
J: TRBJ2-1; V: TRBV9; CDR3: ASDGGNEQF
J: TRBJ2-2; V: TRBV19; CDR3: ASSIQGSNTGELF
J: TRBJ1-2; V: TRBV14; CDR3: ASSPQGDGYT
J: TRBJ2-7; V: TRBV5-4; CDR3: ASSPGQPYEQY
J: TRBJ2-2; V: TRBV5-4; CDR3: ASSLRLAGEGGELF
J: TRBJ1-1; V: TRBV13; CDR3: ASRAGDTEAF
J: TRBJ2-5; V: TRBV13; CDR3: ASSSSGLAGGKETQY
J: TRBJ2-1; V: TRBV4-2; CDR3: ASSQDHAEDLYNEQF
J: TRBJ2-3; V: TRBV6-4; CDR3: ASSGTGEGTDTQY
J: TRBJ2-1; V: TRBV7-2; CDR3: ASSLVLAGFYNEQF
J: TRBJ2-7; V: TRBV28; CDR3: ASSLGLAASYEQY
J: TRBJ1-5; V: TRBV9; CDR3: ASSVAREGQPQH
J: TRBJ2-7; V: TRBV10-3; CDR3: AISEGGLAVYEQY
J: TRBJ1-4; V: TRBV10-2; CDR3: ASSHRPGTGEEKLF
J: TRBJ2-5; V: TRBV6-6; CDR3: ASSRTEETQY
J: TRBJ1-2; V: TRBV29-1; CDR3: SVDWQGDGYT
J: TRBJ2-3; V: TRBV9; CDR3: ASSVAPSGLAGGGTDTQY
J: TRBJ2-7; V: TRBV5-1; CDR3: ASSLDTSPYEQY
J: TRBJ2-2; V: TRBV4-1; CDR3: ASSQDSTGGLTGELF
J: TRBJ1-3; V: TRBV9; CDR3: ASSVALGSGTIY
J: TRBJ2-7; V: TRBV4-2; CDR3: ASSPQLGGTGWLYEQY
J: TRBJ2-7; V: TRBV5-5; CDR3: ASSLELAEESYEQY
J: TRBJ2-3; V: TRBV5-1; CDR3: ASSAERGGLKDTQY
J: TRBJ1-6; V: TRBV7-9; CDR3: ASSLAWRDSPLH
J: TRBJ2-7; V: TRBV2; CDR3: ASSDTDRGFPYEQY
J: TRBJ2-3; V: TRBV6-5; CDR3: ASSLSGRGDTQY
J: TRBJ2-1; V: TRBV19; CDR3: ASSTPPGQGRDEQF
J: TRBJ2-7; V: TRBV7-9; CDR3: ASSPSWGGNYEQY
J: TRBJ1-3; V: TRBV6-6; CDR3: ASSPSGGSGNTIY
J: TRBJ1-2; V: TRBV6-5; CDR3: ASSYSGTPYGYT
J: TRBJ2-7; V: TRBV7-5; CDR3: VRSLTDRGGPYEQY
J: TRBJ1-4; V: TRBV6-1; CDR3: ASSEERTGLEKLF
J: -; V: TRBV27; CDR3: ASSHRDRFYEQY
J: -; V: TRBV9; CDR3: ASSAGSSSYEQY
J: TRBJ2-7; V: TRBV6-5; CDR3: ASNTGQGAREQY
J: TRBJ2-1; V: TRBV7-9; CDR3: ASSPNGNEQF
J: TRBJ2-2; V: TRBV5-1; CDR3: ASSPRGQGYTGELF
J: TRBJ2-7; V: TRBV9; CDR3: ASSPGGTVPYEQY
J: TRBJ2-7; V: TRBV7-9; CDR3: ASSSFNGGQVDEQY
J: TRBJ2-7; V: TRBV6-6; CDR3: ASSYEDYYEQY
J: TRBJ2-7; V: TRBV19; CDR3: ASTQGGGYEQY
J: TRBJ2-6; V: TRBV7-9; CDR3: ASSSSGQSSGANVLT
J: TRBJ2-3; V: TRBV6-4; CDR3: ASSETSGTTDTQY
J: TRBJ2-7; V: TRBV27; CDR3: ASSLSGSHSYEQY
J: TRBJ2-2; V: TRBV4-2; CDR3: ASSQTPGSGELF